In its sample, the clone carrying this TCR beta chain was seen many times. This sample was taken from a study of response to subunit inactivated influenza vaccine. TCRdb re-derived calls from the RT-PCR reads in MiXCR, one entry per CDR3 protein. The table includes 650,000 to 850,000 distinct CDR3 sequences, roughly 14% detected once. V dropped 5 bases and J dropped 4; count of bases not matched to a gene: 12. Germline V gene lookup returns CDR1 DFQATT and CDR2 SNEGSKA (reference sequence). The CDR3 covers 15 residues. V gene TRBV20-1 combines with J gene TRBJ1-1; 8 bases line up with TRBD1. The input for sequencing was PBMCs from blood, taken 14 days before vaccination. This clonotype was obtained from a man aged 50 to 59 who received an inactivated influenza vaccine. Written as DNA, the CDR3 is TGCAGTGCTTTCCAGGGGGCGATGGCAGGCACTGAAGCTTTCTTT. Its protein product is CSAFQGAMAGTEAFF.